Below are 31 T cell receptor beta chains sequenced from a single sample in a study of CD8 T cells in ankylosing spondylitis. TCRdb re-called the 5' RACE reads through MiXCR, storing one row per CDR3 protein. Here the sample spans roughly 250,000 distinct CDR3 sequences, 8.6% being singletons. Sequencing input: blood, either unsorted or a sorted T cell fraction (not recorded which). These receptors were obtained from a male donor with ankylosing spondylitis or in good health (not recorded which).

The V call is TRBV2, the J call TRBJ2-2; 7 nucleotides line up with TRBD1. CDR1 and CDR2 from the germline V gene are SNHLY and FYNNEI. This CDR3 has 14 amino acids. V was clipped by 7 bases and J by 0 bases; unmatched bases: 2. CDR3 in DNA: TGTGCCAGCAAAGGGACAGCGAACACCGGGGAGCTGTTTTTT. Translation: CASKGTANTGELFF.

This clonotype has ten or more counts. The J gene is TRBJ2-7, the V gene TRBV19; 10 bases line up with TRBD1. The length of the CDR3 is 16 residues. CDR1 and CDR2 (germline): LNHDA, SQIVND (reference sequence). The J segment lost 6 bases and the V segment lost 4 bases, leaving 12 bases of the junction unmatched. This CDR3 reads CASSTYRTGGSGEQYF. The CDR3 DNA is TGTGCCAGTAGTACTTACAGGACAGGGGGTTCGGGCGAGCAGTACTTC.

This clonotype was detected many times. The chain links TRBV12-5 to TRBJ2-6; 7 bases agree with TRBD2. With 5 bases clipped from V and 0 bases from J, the junction kept 4 bases outside the gene matches. The CDR3 covers 16 residues. The germline V gene has CDR1 LGHNT and CDR2 FRNRAP. DNA of the CDR3: TGTGCTAGTGGTCTCCGGGAGGTCTCTGGGGCCAACGTCCTGACTTTC. It codes for CASGLREVSGANVLTF.

V usage is TRBV7-2 and J usage is TRBJ1-1; possible D gene TRBD1, 6 bases. The CDR3 is 14 residues long. CDR1 is SGHTA, CDR2 FQGNSA, per germline. V lost 7 bases, J lost 4 bases, and 16 bases lay in between. CDR3 amino acids: CASTHLTGRTEAFF. The CDR3 DNA reads TGTGCCAGCACCCATTTAACAGGGCGCACTGAAGCTTTCTTT. Combining the CDR3 with reference TRBV7-2 and TRBJ1-1 gives the whole variable domain GAGVSQSPSNKVTEKGKDVELRCDPISGHTALYWYRQSLGQGLEFLIYFQGNSAPDKSGLPSDRFSAERTGGSVSTLTIQRTQQEDSAVYLCASTHLTGRTEAFFGQGTRLTVV.

In this sample, this clonotype turned up many times. The gene calls are TRBV14 and TRBJ1-4, with TRBD1 as a possible D gene (5 bases). Between the trimmed V and J ends, which lost 0 bases and 7 bases, there was a span of 15 bases. The CDR3 sequence is 16 residues long. CDR1 is SGHDN, CDR2 FVKESK, per germline. The DNA for the CDR3 is TGTGCCAGCAGCCAAGATCGTTACAGGACGGGTGAAAAACTGTTTTTT. Its translation: CASSQDRYRTGEKLFF. The variable domain in full, completed from reference TRBV14 and TRBJ1-4, reads EAGVTQFPSHSVIEKGQTVTLRCDPISGHDNLYWYRRVMGKEIKFLLHFVKESKQDESGMPNNRFLAERTGGTYSTLKVQPAELEDSGVYFCASSQDRYRTGEKLFFGSGTQLSVL.

The rearrangement joins TRBV5-1 to TRBJ2-2, with D perhaps TRBD1 or TRBD2 (5 bases each). Germline CDR1 reads SGHRS; CDR2 reads YFSETQ. Trimming removed 1 base from V and 3 bases from J, with 10 bases in between. The CDR3 totals 15 residues. In nucleotides, the CDR3 is TGCGCCAGCAGCTTGTCGGGGCCCTACACCGGGGAGCTGTTTTTT. It specifies CASSLSGPYTGELFF.

This clonotype occurred a few times. V usage is TRBV19 and J usage is TRBJ1-1; D gene unclear. Germline V gives CDR1 LNHDA, CDR2 SQIVND (reference sequence). The CDR3 has 14 residues. V was clipped by 3 bases and J by 1 base, with 9 bases between them. The CDR3 DNA reads as TGTGCCAGTAGTATGAAGTCGAAGAACACTGAAGCTTTCTTT. Translation: CASSMKSKNTEAFF.

This clonotype was recorded at least ten times. This chain links TRBV7-2 with TRBJ2-6, with unresolved D. With 1 base removed from V and 2 bases from J, the gap between germline ends came to 9 bases. In germline, CDR1 is SGHTA, CDR2 FQGNSA. CDR3 size: 16 residues. DNA for the CDR3: TGTGCCAGCAGCTTAGTTTTCACAGCTGGGGCCAACGTCCTGACTTTC. Translation: CASSLVFTAGANVLTF.

This clonotype was detected ten times or more. This rearrangement joins TRBV15 to TRBJ1-2; D is perhaps TRBD1 (5 bases). The germline V and J ends were trimmed by 0 bases and 4 bases, with 9 bases remaining between them. Germline lookup yields CDR1 LNHNV and CDR2 YYDKDF (reference sequence). The CDR3 contains 14 residues. The CDR3 nucleotides are TGTGCCACCAGCAGAGATCCCGACAGCTATGGCTACACCTTC. Amino acids: CATSRDPDSYGYTF.

This clonotype has at least ten counts. The chain has TRBV25-1 and TRBJ1-1; TRBD1 might be the D (5 bases). This CDR3 comprises 15 residues. Trimming took 5 bases from V and 7 from J, leaving 20 bases between them. Looked up from germline, CDR1 is MGHDK and CDR2 is SYGVNS. The CDR3 DNA is TGTGCCAGCAGTAATCTGGGGACGCAAACCAATGAAGCTTTCTTT. It specifies CASSNLGTQTNEAFF.

This clonotype was observed many times. The chain recombines TRBV29-1 with TRBJ2-5, with 7 bases identical to TRBD2. The CDR3 length is 14 residues. J was trimmed by 0 bases and V by 6 bases; bases with no gene match: 7. The germline gives CDR1 SQVTM, CDR2 ANQGSEA. CDR3 DNA sequence: TGCAGCGTGGCGGAGCTAGCGGACCAAGAGACCCAGTACTTC. This encodes CSVAELADQETQYF.

This clonotype has at least ten counts. V is TRBV7-3 and J is TRBJ2-3; TRBD2 matches 10 bases. Germline lookup yields CDR1 SGHTA and CDR2 FQGTGA. With 4 bases clipped from V and 0 bases from J, the junction kept 1 base outside the gene matches. This CDR3 is 15 amino acids long. In DNA, the CDR3 is TGTGCCAGCAGCTCTAGCGGGGGTAGCACAGATACGCAGTATTTT. It translates to CASSSSGGSTDTQYF.

The table lists this clonotype with many counts. The chain combines TRBV5-6 with TRBJ1-3, with 8 bases that match TRBD1. With V trimmed by 2 bases and J by 4 bases, 5 bases remained unmatched. CDR1 and CDR2 from the germline V gene are SGHDT and YYEEEE. This CDR3 contains 15 residues. The CDR3 DNA is TGTGCCAGCAGCTTCGGACAGGGCTGGGGAAACACCATATATTTT. The encoded protein is CASSFGQGWGNTIYF. Full variable domain (rest looked up from reference TRBV5-6 and TRBJ1-3): DAGVTQSPTHLIKTRGQQVTLRCSPKSGHDTVSWYQQALGQGPQFIFQYYEEEERQRGNFPDRFSGHQFPNYSSELNVNALLLGDSALYLCASSFGQGWGNTIYFGEGSWLTVV.

This clonotype was recorded at least ten times. The chain has TRBV12-3 or TRBV12-4 and TRBJ2-3, with TRBD2 matching over 8 bases. This CDR3 comprises 15 residues. Unmatched junction bases numbered 3, after V lost 1 base and J lost 3 bases. The CDR3 DNA is TGTGCCAGCAGTTTAGGTAGCGGGAAAACAGATACGCAGTATTTT. This codes for CASSLGSGKTDTQYF.

A few counts support this clonotype. The chain has TRBV3-1 and TRBJ1-2, with 9 bases that match TRBD1. From germline, CDR1 is LGHDT and CDR2 YNNKEL (reference sequence). The CDR3 length is 16 residues. The V gene end was trimmed by 0 bases and the J gene end by 13 bases; junction bases not matched to a gene: 15. This CDR3 reads CASSQDTGTGMVVRTF. CDR3 DNA: TGTGCCAGCAGCCAAGACACCGGGACAGGGATGGTAGTGCGCACCTTC.

This clonotype was recorded many times. V and J are TRBV5-1 and TRBJ2-2; 7 nucleotides agree with TRBD2. V gave up 0 bases and J gave up 0 bases; unmatched junction bases: 5. This CDR3 region has 17 residues. The V gene's germline CDR1 is SGHRS and CDR2 YFSETQ. DNA of the CDR3: TGCGCCAGCAGCTTGGCGGCTAGCGGAGCGAACACCGGGGAGCTGTTTTTT. Translating gives CASSLAASGANTGELFF.

This clonotype was seen repeatedly, ten times or more. The CDR3 region has the DNA TGCAGCGTTGTCGGGGCAGTCGAAGCTTTCTTT. This codes for CSVVGAVEAFF. J is TRBJ1-1 and V is TRBV29-1; tentatively, D is TRBD1 (5 bases). There are 11 residues in the CDR3. Germline V gene lookup returns CDR1 SQVTM and CDR2 ANQGSEA. V was clipped by 4 bases and J by 8 bases, with 11 bases between them.

This clonotype was counted ten times or more. This chain uses TRBV7-2 with TRBJ2-7, with D unclear. From germline, CDR1 is SGHTA and CDR2 FQGNSA. This CDR3 spans 16 amino acids. Trimming stripped 2 bases from V and 6 bases from J, with 20 bases between. This CDR3 reads CASSLSLADWAPEQYF. The CDR3 DNA is TGTGCCAGCAGCTTAAGTTTGGCAGACTGGGCTCCCGAGCAGTACTTC.

There are many counts of this clonotype. This chain connects TRBV20-1 to TRBJ1-6; no reliable D call. The CDR3 has 13 amino acids. The germline V gene encodes CDR1 DFQATT and CDR2 SNEGSKA (reference sequence). V gave up 3 bases and J gave up 7 bases, with 10 bases separating them. CDR3 region: CSARAFSNSPLHF. CDR3 DNA sequence: TGCAGTGCTAGGGCGTTCTCGAATTCACCCCTCCACTTT.

This sequence joins TRBV29-1 and TRBJ2-6, with 7 nucleotides matching TRBD1. The V and J ends lost 3 bases and 0 bases, in that order; junction bases with no gene match: 5. Germline V gives CDR1 SQVTM, CDR2 ANQGSEA. This CDR3 is 16 amino acids long. CDR3 DNA: TGCAGCGTTGAGACAGGGTCTCCCTCTGGGGCCAACGTCCTGACTTTC. Protein: CSVETGSPSGANVLTF.

This clonotype came up many times. The chain carries TRBV20-1 and TRBJ2-7; 7 positions agree with TRBD1. With 4 bases clipped from V and 4 bases from J, the junction kept 16 bases outside the gene matches. Germline CDR1 and CDR2: DFQATT and SNEGSKA (reference sequence). CDR3 length: 16 residues. CDR3 DNA: TGCAGTGCTACCCCTTCGAATCGACAGGGACCTTACGAGCAGTACTTC. It encodes CSATPSNRQGPYEQYF.

There are a few counts of this clonotype. The V call is TRBV5-6, the J call TRBJ2-7; 12 bases fit TRBD1. Germline values: CDR1 SGHDT, CDR2 YYEEEE. This CDR3 comprises 14 residues. V gave up 4 bases and J gave up 7 bases; unmatched junction bases: 6. The CDR3 is CASSTGQGAREQYF. CDR3 nucleotide sequence: TGTGCCAGCAGCACGGGACAGGGGGCGAGGGAGCAGTACTTC.

The gene calls are TRBV5-1 and TRBJ1-3, with D uncertain. Deletions cut 0 bases from V and 0 bases from J, with 13 bases between. Germline CDR1 is SGHRS and CDR2 is YFSETQ. This CDR3 is 17 amino acids long. This CDR3 reads CASSLVLPGSSGNTIYF. CDR3 in DNA: TGCGCCAGCAGCTTGGTCCTCCCCGGGAGCTCTGGAAACACCATATATTTT.

Ten or more counts support this clonotype. The chain links TRBV29-1 to TRBJ2-7; no firm D call. Looked up from germline, CDR1 is SQVTM and CDR2 is ANQGSEA. CDR3 length equals 11 residues. V lost 4 bases and J 4 bases, leaving 8 bases between the germline ends. For the CDR3, the DNA is TGCAGCGTTGGGTCTGCATACGAGCAGTACTTC. Amino acid sequence: CSVGSAYEQYF.

This clonotype was found many times. The junction differs from germline at one of its ends, possibly a read error. The chain recombines TRBV20-1 with TRBJ1-1, with a tentative D call TRBD1 (5 bases). The CDR3 loop spans 13 amino acids. Germline V CDR1 and CDR2: DFQATT, SNEGSKA (reference sequence). The CDR3 DNA follows: TGCAGTGCGGACACCCGGAGGAACGCTGAAGCTTTCTTT. Translated: CSADTRRNAEAFF.

The V and J genes are TRBV20-1 and TRBJ1-5; D gene ambiguous. The CDR3 has 12 amino acids. Germline loops: CDR1 DFQATT, CDR2 SNEGSKA (reference sequence). The V end lost 0 bases, the J end lost 8 bases, and 8 bases lay between the germline ends. CDR3 DNA sequence: TGCAGTGCTAGAGAAGGTGGGGAGCCCCAGCATTTT. Its translation: CSAREGGEPQHF.

The chain is built from TRBV12-5 and TRBJ2-1; 7 bases match TRBD2. The V gene end was trimmed by 4 bases and the J gene end by 7 bases; junction bases not matched to a gene: 10. Germline V CDR1 and CDR2: LGHNT, FRNRAP. The length of the CDR3 is 15 residues. CDR3: CASGWAWRGSNEQFF. For the CDR3, the DNA is TGTGCTAGTGGTTGGGCCTGGCGGGGGTCTAATGAGCAGTTCTTC.

This clonotype came up many times. J is TRBJ2-7 and V is TRBV9; maybe TRBD1 (5 bases). The germline V gene has CDR1 SGDLS and CDR2 YYNGEE. The CDR3 covers 14 residues. Trimming shortened V by 0 bases and J by 6 bases, and 13 bases separated the two germline ends. The chain's CDR3 is CASSVAGWGSEQYF. The DNA for the CDR3 is TGTGCCAGCAGCGTAGCAGGATGGGGCAGCGAGCAGTACTTC.

This clonotype was picked up many times. This rearrangement joins TRBV20-1 to TRBJ2-3; no definite D call. The CDR3 has 15 residues. Germline CDR1 DFQATT, CDR2 SNEGSKA (reference sequence). The V end lost 1 base, the J end lost 0 bases, and 11 bases lay between the germline ends. CDR3: CSARGATISTDTQYF. The CDR3 bases are TGCAGTGCTAGAGGGGCGACCATAAGCACAGATACGCAGTATTTT.

This clonotype has only a few counts. The chain recombines TRBV7-3 with TRBJ2-3; TRBD2 is a possible D gene (5 bases). Germline assignment: CDR1 SGHTA and CDR2 FQGTGA. The CDR3 extends over 15 amino acids. V shed 5 bases and J shed 7 bases, with 19 bases lying between them. CDR3 coding DNA: TGTGCCAGCAGCCTGGCCGGGTTACTAGGGAATACGCAGTATTTT. Encoded protein: CASSLAGLLGNTQYF.

The chain is built from TRBV18 and TRBJ2-4; TRBD1 is a possible D gene (6 bases). Trimming removed 6 bases at V and 0 bases at J, with 21 bases between. Germline V gene data show CDR1 as KGHSH and CDR2 as LQKENI. The CDR3 has 18 amino acids. CDR3 coding DNA: TGTGCCAGCTCCCCCAGGGGACGGAGTATCCTAGCCAAAAACATTCAGTACTTC. It is translated as CASSPRGRSILAKNIQYF.